The TCR beta chain under discussion was sequenced for a study of blood T cell repertoires in COVID-19. Study-level information: COVID-19 samples, acute and convalescent, were from the United States, Italy and Spain. Sources were T cells, B-cell-depleted T cells, or PBMCs; the material itself was cDNA or gDNA.

In the original workflow: Amplification of reference gene primers was used by the study to estimate nucleated cell counts. Method: immunoSEQ multiplex PCR; TCRdb's copy keeps in-frame clones and lacks some. V, J and clone size were drawn from that table, and D and trimming were deduced from the DNA. Among fewer than 700,000 clones listed, roughly nine tenths were seen once. Followed over time, Seattle patients had been enrolled while infection was active. The sequenced material came from peripheral blood. This sequence originates from a woman between 50 and 59 years old with COVID-19, enrolled during active disease.

The CDR3 sequence: CASSPRDRVETQYF. CDR3 DNA: TGCGCCAGCAGCCCGAGGGACAGGGTTGAGACCCAGTACTTC. The chain carries TRBV5-1 and TRBJ2-5, with TRBD1 identical over 9 bases. Losses at the gene ends were 4 bases for V and 5 bases for J; bases not matched to a gene: 6. Germline V gene data show CDR1 as SGHRS and CDR2 as YFSETQ. The CDR3 spans 14 residues.